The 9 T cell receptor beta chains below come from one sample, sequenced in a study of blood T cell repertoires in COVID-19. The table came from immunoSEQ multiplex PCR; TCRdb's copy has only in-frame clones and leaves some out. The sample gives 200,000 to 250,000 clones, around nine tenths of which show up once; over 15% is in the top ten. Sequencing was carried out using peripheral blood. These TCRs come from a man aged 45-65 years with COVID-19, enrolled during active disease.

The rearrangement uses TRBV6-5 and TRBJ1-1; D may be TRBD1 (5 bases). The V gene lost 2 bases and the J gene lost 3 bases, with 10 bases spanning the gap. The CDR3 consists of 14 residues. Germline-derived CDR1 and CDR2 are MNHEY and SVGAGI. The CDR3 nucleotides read TGTGCCAGCAGTTACGGACATGAGGACACTGAAGCTTTCTTT. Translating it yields CASSYGHEDTEAFF.

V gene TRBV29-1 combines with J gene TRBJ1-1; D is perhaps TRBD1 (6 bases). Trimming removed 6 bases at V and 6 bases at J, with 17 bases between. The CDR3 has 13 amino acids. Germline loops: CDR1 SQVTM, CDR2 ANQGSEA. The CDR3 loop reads CSVAGTMGAEAFF. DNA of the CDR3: TGCAGCGTGGCCGGGACAATGGGCGCTGAAGCTTTCTTT.

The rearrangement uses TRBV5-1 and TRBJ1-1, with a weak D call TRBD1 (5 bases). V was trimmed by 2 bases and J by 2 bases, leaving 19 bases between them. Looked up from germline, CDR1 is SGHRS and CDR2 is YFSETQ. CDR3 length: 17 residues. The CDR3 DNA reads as TGCGCCAGCAGCTTACCGCGGGACGGGGGAGGAAACACTGAAGCTTTCTTT. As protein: CASSLPRDGGGNTEAFF.

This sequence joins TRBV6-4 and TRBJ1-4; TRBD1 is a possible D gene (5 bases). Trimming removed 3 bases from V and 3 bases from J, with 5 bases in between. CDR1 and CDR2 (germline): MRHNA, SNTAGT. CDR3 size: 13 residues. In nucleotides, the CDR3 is TGTGCCAGCAGTGAGGGGCCTAATGAAAAACTGTTTTTT. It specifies CASSEGPNEKLFF.

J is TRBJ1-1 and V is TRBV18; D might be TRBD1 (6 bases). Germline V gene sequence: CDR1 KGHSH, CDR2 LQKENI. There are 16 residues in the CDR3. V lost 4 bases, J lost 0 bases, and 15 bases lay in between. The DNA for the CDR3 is TGTGCCAGCTCACAAGGACAGATGGGGGTGAACACTGAAGCTTTCTTT. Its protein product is CASSQGQMGVNTEAFF.

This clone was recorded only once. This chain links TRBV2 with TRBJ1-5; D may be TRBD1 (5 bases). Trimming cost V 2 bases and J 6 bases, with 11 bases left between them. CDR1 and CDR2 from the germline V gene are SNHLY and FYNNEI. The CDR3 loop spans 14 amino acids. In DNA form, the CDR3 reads TGTGCCAGCAGTGAAACGGGGGGAAGTCAGCCCCAGCATTTT. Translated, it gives CASSETGGSQPQHF.

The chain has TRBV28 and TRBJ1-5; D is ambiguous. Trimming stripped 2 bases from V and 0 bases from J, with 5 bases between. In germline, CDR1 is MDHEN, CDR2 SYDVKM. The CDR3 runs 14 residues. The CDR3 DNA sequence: TGTGCCAGCAGTTTAAGCACTAGCAATCAGCCCCAGCATTTT. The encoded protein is CASSLSTSNQPQHF. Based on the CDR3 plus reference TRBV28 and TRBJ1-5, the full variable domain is DVKVTQSSRYLVKRTGEKVFLECVQDMDHENMFWYRQDPGLGLRLIYFSYDVKMKEKGDIPEGYSVSREKKERFSLILESASTNQTSMYLCASSLSTSNQPQHFGDGTRLSIL.

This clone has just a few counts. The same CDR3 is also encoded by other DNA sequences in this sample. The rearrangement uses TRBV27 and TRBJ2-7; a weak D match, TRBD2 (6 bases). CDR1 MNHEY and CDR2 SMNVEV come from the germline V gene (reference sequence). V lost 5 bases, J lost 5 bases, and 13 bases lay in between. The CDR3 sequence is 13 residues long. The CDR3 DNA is TGTGCCAGCAGTCCCGGGGGTACCCACGAGCAGTACTTC. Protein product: CASSPGGTHEQYF.

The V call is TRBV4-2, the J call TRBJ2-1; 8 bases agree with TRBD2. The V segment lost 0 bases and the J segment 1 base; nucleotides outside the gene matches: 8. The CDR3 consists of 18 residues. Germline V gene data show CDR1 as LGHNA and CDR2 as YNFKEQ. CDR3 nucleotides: TGTGCCAGCAGCCAAGAAGGACTAGCTGGGGGGTCCTACAATGAGCAGTTCTTC. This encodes CASSQEGLAGGSYNEQFF.